Presented here are 31 T cell receptor beta chains from one specimen sequenced in a study of blood T cell repertoires in COVID-19. The assay was immunoSEQ multiplex PCR, and TCRdb's table has in-frame clones only and misses some. The data show fewer than 350,000 clones, more than 85% seen once. Specimen: PBMCs or T cells enriched from blood (not recorded which). The receptors originated from a man in his forties who had been exposed to COVID-19.

The chain uses TRBV7-9 and TRBJ2-7; no clear D. Germline-derived CDR1 and CDR2 are SEHNR and FQNEAQ (reference sequence). The CDR3 totals 13 residues. Trimming shortened V by 5 bases and J by 4 bases, and 12 bases separated the two germline ends. CDR3 residues: CASSQSRLYEQYF. The DNA for the CDR3 is TGTGCCAGCAGCCAGTCGCGGCTTTACGAGCAGTACTTC.

This clone was counted a single time. This chain joins TRBV11-3 and TRBJ2-1, with D maybe TRBD1 (6 bases). With 5 bases removed from V and 3 bases from J, the gap between germline ends came to 8 bases. The CDR3 extends over 13 amino acids. Germline V gives CDR1 SGHNT, CDR2 YENEEA. DNA of the CDR3: TGTGCCAGCAGCCGGACAGTCTACAATGAGCAGTTCTTC. This translates into CASSRTVYNEQFF.

This sequence joins TRBV19 and TRBJ2-7, with a possible D match to TRBD2 (5 bases). Trimming stripped 4 bases from V and 4 bases from J, with 11 bases between. Germline-derived CDR1 and CDR2 are LNHDA and SQIVND (reference sequence). The CDR3 spans 13 residues. In DNA form, the CDR3 reads TGTGCCAGTAGTAATGGCGGCGGGTACGAGCAGTACTTC. Protein product: CASSNGGGYEQYF.

This clone showed up just once. J is TRBJ2-3 and V is TRBV28, with D unresolved. The CDR3 has 12 amino acids. Deletions cut 5 bases from V and 7 bases from J, with 10 bases between. Germline V gene data show CDR1 as MDHEN and CDR2 as SYDVKM. The CDR3, as DNA: TGTGCCAGCAGTCCCCTAGTTAATACGCAGTATTTT. As protein: CASSPLVNTQYF.

The CDR3 nucleotides are TGTGCTTTCAGGCCGGCGGGCGGAAACACCATATATTTT. Translating it yields CAFRPAGGNTIYF. The genes are TRBV28 and TRBJ1-3; unclear D gene. CDR3 length equals 13 residues. In germline, CDR1 is MDHEN, CDR2 SYDVKM.

J is TRBJ1-1 and V is TRBV4-1; D ambiguous. There are 14 residues in the CDR3. Germline lookup yields CDR1 MGHRA and CDR2 YSYEKL. V lost 2 bases, J lost 7 bases, and 14 bases lay in between. CDR3 amino acids: CASSQLLGAFEAFF. The DNA of the CDR3 is TGCGCCAGCAGCCAACTCCTGGGCGCCTTTGAAGCTTTCTTT.

J is TRBJ2-5 and V is TRBV28; D is undetermined. The length of the CDR3 is 13 residues. The V gene lost 5 bases and the J gene lost 0 bases, with 7 bases spanning the gap. Germline lookup yields CDR1 MDHEN and CDR2 SYDVKM. CDR3 amino acids: CASSRHDQETQYF. CDR3 nucleotide sequence: TGTGCCAGCAGTCGACATGACCAAGAGACCCAGTACTTC.

The chain couples TRBV5-4 to TRBJ2-2; possible D gene TRBD2, 5 bases. The CDR3 is 15 residues long. Germline loops: CDR1 SGHNT, CDR2 YYREEE (reference sequence). Trimming left V 0 bases short and J 6 bases short, with 12 bases between. This chain's CDR3 is CASSLADWRAGELFF. The CDR3 nucleotides read TGTGCCAGCAGCTTGGCGGACTGGAGAGCCGGGGAGCTGTTTTTT.

This chain uses TRBV29-1 with TRBJ2-3; D is possibly TRBD2 (6 bases). Germline loops: CDR1 SQVTM, CDR2 ANQGSEA. V was shortened by 4 bases and J by 2 bases, with 13 bases between the two germline ends. This CDR3 is built from 14 residues. The CDR3 protein is CSVARGSITDTQYF. DNA of the CDR3: TGCAGCGTTGCGCGGGGATCCATCACAGATACGCAGTATTTT.

The chain joins TRBV19 to TRBJ2-7; TRBD2 is a possible D gene (6 bases). Germline V gene lookup returns CDR1 LNHDA and CDR2 SQIVND (reference sequence). Trimming stripped 3 bases from V and 6 bases from J, with 12 bases between. CDR3 length equals 13 residues. The CDR3 is CASSMLRGGEQYF. Here the CDR3 DNA reads TGTGCCAGTAGTATGTTGAGGGGAGGCGAGCAGTACTTC.

This clone was seen once. The chain recombines TRBV5-6 with TRBJ2-7; 9 bases align to TRBD1. With V trimmed by 3 bases and J by 5 bases, 6 bases remained unmatched. There are 14 residues in the CDR3. Germline V gene lookup returns CDR1 SGHDT and CDR2 YYEEEE. The CDR3 bases are TGTGCCAGCAGCTCCCGGGACAGGGTCGACGAGCAGTACTTC. Encoded protein: CASSSRDRVDEQYF. Full variable domain (missing parts from reference TRBV5-6 and TRBJ2-7): DAGVTQSPTHLIKTRGQQVTLRCSPKSGHDTVSWYQQALGQGPQFIFQYYEEEERQRGNFPDRFSGHQFPNYSSELNVNALLLGDSALYLCASSSRDRVDEQYFGPGTRLTVT.

This chain uses TRBV5-1 with TRBJ2-7; 8 nucleotides line up with TRBD2. V lost 2 bases to trimming and J lost 5 bases; unmatched junction nucleotides: 6. This CDR3 has 14 amino acids. Germline V gene sequence: CDR1 SGHRS, CDR2 YFSETQ. The CDR3 coding sequence is TGCGCCAGCAGCTTACGGACTAGCCATGACGAGCAGTACTTC. It specifies CASSLRTSHDEQYF.

The V call is TRBV28, the J call TRBJ1-5, with 8 nucleotides matching TRBD1. The trim removed 6 bases at V and 2 bases at J, leaving 9 bases unmatched. The germline CDR1 and CDR2 sequences are MDHEN and SYDVKM. This CDR3 has 16 amino acids. CDR3 protein: CASRQPGGLGNQPQHF. The CDR3 region has the DNA TGTGCCAGCAGACAACCAGGGGGCCTCGGCAATCAGCCCCAGCATTTT.

In this sample, this clone turned up once. The V gene is TRBV27, the J gene TRBJ2-2; possibly TRBD1 for D (5 bases). The CDR3 contains 15 residues. CDR1 is MNHEY and CDR2 is SMNVEV in the germline V gene (reference sequence). V lost 2 bases and J lost 4, with 11 bases in between. The CDR3 DNA reads TGTGCCAGCAGTTTAGGAAGGGGTGCCACCGGGGAGCTGTTTTTT. This encodes CASSLGRGATGELFF.

CDR3 region: CASSIGAGVVGQYF. The DNA for the CDR3 is TGTGCCAGTAGTATCGGCGCGGGTGTAGTTGGGCAGTACTTC. The J gene is TRBJ2-7, the V gene TRBV19, with D possibly TRBD2 on 5 matching bases. Trimming took off 3 bases at V and 9 bases at J, with 18 bases between the two ends. Looked up from germline, CDR1 is LNHDA and CDR2 is SQIVND (reference sequence). The CDR3 totals 14 residues.

The chain joins TRBV6-4 to TRBJ1-2; 7 nucleotides line up with TRBD1. Germline V gives CDR1 MRHNA, CDR2 SNTAGT. The trim removed 4 bases at V and 4 bases at J, leaving 9 bases unmatched. The CDR3 covers 15 residues. CDR3 DNA: TGTGCCAGCAGTGTTACAGGGGAGGCTATCTATGGCTACACCTTC. Amino acid sequence: CASSVTGEAIYGYTF.

In DNA form, the CDR3 reads TGTGCCACCAGCTTTTCACAGGGGGCCTATGAGCAGTTCTTC. Translating gives CATSFSQGAYEQFF. V gene TRBV15 combines with J gene TRBJ2-1; the match to TRBD1 covers 9 bases. V lost 5 bases, J lost 8 bases, and 7 bases stayed unmatched. The CDR3 spans 14 residues. Germline assignment: CDR1 LNHNV and CDR2 YYDKDF (reference sequence).

The CDR3, as DNA: TGTGCCAGCAGTCCCGGGAGCATGCATGAAAAACTGTTTTTT. Translated, it gives CASSPGSMHEKLFF. The V gene is TRBV6-5, the J gene TRBJ1-4; D ambiguous. Germline V lookup: CDR1 MNHEY, CDR2 SVGAGI. The CDR3 contains 14 residues. The germline V and J ends were trimmed by 5 bases and 6 bases, with 13 bases remaining between them.

Comment on this clone: The same CDR3 arises from other DNA sequences in this sample as well. The V call is TRBV15, the J call TRBJ1-2; TRBD1 agrees at 8 bases. Germline V CDR1 and CDR2: LNHNV, YYDKDF (reference sequence). This CDR3 is 14 amino acids long. V trimming: 5 bases; J trimming: 2 bases; junction bases outside the gene matches: 4. Written as DNA, the CDR3 is TGTGCCACCAGCCCTAGACAGGGGAACTATGGCTACACCTTC. Residues: CATSPRQGNYGYTF. Drawing the rest from reference TRBV15 and TRBJ1-2, the complete variable domain is DAMVIQNPRYQVTQFGKPVTLSCSQTLNHNVMYWYQQKSSQAPKLLFHYYDKDFNNEADTPDNFQSRRPNTSFCFLDIRSPGLGDTAMYLCATSPRQGNYGYTFGSGTRLTVV.

The rearrangement uses TRBV6-2 or TRBV6-3 and TRBJ1-5; D is undetermined. This CDR3 region has 13 residues. Germline V gene lookup returns CDR1 MNHEY and CDR2 SVGEGT. Trimming cost V 6 bases and J 5 bases, with 11 bases left between them. The CDR3 DNA reads as TGTGCCAGCAGCCGCCCAGCGTATCAGCCCCAGCATTTT. It specifies CASSRPAYQPQHF.

V is TRBV15 and J is TRBJ2-2; possibly TRBD1 for D (5 bases). The CDR3 loop spans 18 amino acids. V gave up 0 bases and J gave up 2 bases, with 16 bases separating them. Germline CDR1 and CDR2: LNHNV and YYDKDF (reference sequence). For the CDR3, the DNA is TGTGCCACCAGCAGAGAAAGGGGTGACACCACAAACACCGGGGAGCTGTTTTTT. Protein sequence: CATSRERGDTTNTGELFF.

The chain employs TRBV24-1 and TRBJ2-7, with a tentative D call TRBD1 (6 bases). The germline V gene has CDR1 KGHDR and CDR2 SFDVKD. The germline V and J ends were trimmed by 9 bases and 1 base, with 9 bases remaining between them. The CDR3 has 12 amino acids. The CDR3 reads CATSQGSYEQYF. CDR3 in DNA: TGTGCCACCTCACAGGGATCCTACGAGCAGTACTTC.

The V gene is TRBV5-1, the J gene TRBJ2-7, with 7 positions matching TRBD1. V dropped 1 base and J dropped 2; count of bases not matched to a gene: 9. The CDR3 spans 16 residues. Germline values: CDR1 SGHRS, CDR2 YFSETQ. The CDR3 region is CASSLIGTVQTYEQYF. CDR3 DNA sequence: TGCGCCAGCAGCTTGATTGGGACAGTCCAAACCTACGAGCAGTACTTC.

The CDR3 here is CASSASQAEFSYNEQFF. As DNA, the CDR3 is TGTGCCAGCAGCGCGAGCCAAGCGGAGTTCTCCTACAATGAGCAGTTCTTC. V and J are TRBV9 and TRBJ2-1; D possibly corresponds to TRBD2 (5 bases). V dropped 3 bases and J dropped 0 bases, with 16 bases sitting between them. This CDR3 contains 17 residues. Germline assignment: CDR1 SGDLS and CDR2 YYNGEE.

This clone came up once. This chain connects TRBV3-1 (or the pseudogene TRBV3-2) to TRBJ1-2; D is undetermined. CDR3 length: 12 residues. The V end was cut by 8 bases, the J end by 2 bases, with 9 bases between. The germline V gene encodes CDR1 LGHDT and CDR2 YNNKEL (reference sequence). CDR3 protein: CASSTLNYGYTF. CDR3 coding DNA: TGTGCCAGCTCGACATTGAACTATGGCTACACCTTC.

The V gene is TRBV5-1, the J gene TRBJ2-7, with a tentative D call TRBD2 (6 bases). Germline V gene lookup returns CDR1 SGHRS and CDR2 YFSETQ. V was trimmed by 4 bases and J by 0 bases, leaving 14 bases between them. CDR3 length: 15 amino acids. CDR3 in amino acids: CASSPLTGGSYEQYF. DNA for the CDR3: TGCGCCAGCAGCCCACTGACCGGGGGCTCCTACGAGCAGTACTTC.

The chain couples TRBV9 to TRBJ2-1; 13 nucleotides match TRBD2. V lost 3 bases, J lost 11 bases, and 8 bases stayed unmatched. Germline values: CDR1 SGDLS, CDR2 YYNGEE. The CDR3 has 15 amino acids. The CDR3 nucleotides are TGTGCCAGCAGCGCCGGGACTAGCGGGGATAATAAGCAGTTCTTC. It encodes CASSAGTSGDNKQFF. Full variable domain (remainder filled in from reference TRBV9 and TRBJ2-1): DSGVTQTPKHLITATGQRVTLRCSPRSGDLSVYWYQQSLDQGLQFLIQYYNGEERAKGNILERFSAQQFPDLHSELNLSSLELGDSALYFCASSAGTSGDNKQFFGPGTRLTVL.

The J gene is TRBJ1-1, the V gene TRBV18; maybe TRBD1 (5 bases). Trimming cost V 2 bases and J 0 bases, with 13 bases left between them. Germline lookup yields CDR1 KGHSH and CDR2 LQKENI. This CDR3 is built from 16 residues. CDR3 sequence reads: CASSPRQTSLNTEAFF. In DNA form, the CDR3 reads TGTGCCAGCTCACCAAGACAGACCTCATTGAACACTGAAGCTTTCTTT.

This CDR3 is CASSASRSGRVTVLYNEQFF. The CDR3 coding sequence is TGTGCTAGTTCCGCCAGCAGAAGTGGAAGGGTGACAGTTCTTTACAATGAGCAGTTCTTC. The chain recombines TRBV28 with TRBJ2-1; D possibly corresponds to TRBD1 (5 bases). Germline CDR1 and CDR2: MDHEN and SYDVKM. The length of the CDR3 is 20 residues.

This chain links TRBV13 with TRBJ2-7; TRBD1 matches 7 bases. After removal of 6 bases from V and 1 base from J, the junction contained 9 bases not matched to a gene. There are 15 residues in the CDR3. The germline V gene encodes CDR1 PRHDT and CDR2 FYEKMQ (reference sequence). CDR3 loop: CASRFQYRGSYEQYF. For the CDR3, the DNA is TGTGCCAGCAGGTTTCAATACAGGGGATCCTACGAGCAGTACTTC.

The chain uses TRBV4-1 and TRBJ2-2; TRBD1 agrees at 7 bases. J gave up 6 bases and V 4 bases, and 8 bases lay outside the gene matches. The CDR3 has 15 amino acids. The germline V gene has CDR1 MGHRA and CDR2 YSYEKL. CDR3 sequence: CASSLPAQGAGELFF. The CDR3 DNA is TGCGCCAGCAGCCTCCCAGCCCAGGGGGCCGGGGAGCTGTTTTTT.